This T cell receptor beta chain emerged from a study of T cell responses to AZD1222 COVID-19 vaccine (dated by TCRdb to about 2021). With respect to the entire study: TCR sequencing covered roughly 230 trial participants: nearly 210 given two doses of AZD1222 and about 26 given two doses of MenACWY control vaccine. Enrollment into the trials was organized by age into subgroups of 18-55, 56-69 and 70-plus years, and those subgroups contained about 160, 30 and 59 TCR-sequenced participants, respectively. The paper as a whole reports these results and caveats: A significant rise in spike-specific TCR breadth and depth was observed after two AZD1222 doses relative to day 0 and relative to MenACWY recipients. Most participants were white British and females outnumbered males, and the authors suggested that clonal diversity may have been underestimated. In the small 56-69-year group, the increase in depth fell short of significance, most likely because of low power. Conclusions about previously exposed vaccinees were limited because only six or seven AZD1222 recipients were SARS-CoV-2 seropositive at baseline. Reportedly, almost half of the unique spike-specific TCRs recognized epitopes lying outside the regions that are mutated in the B.1.351 and B.1.1.7 variants. The vaccine-associated CD4 TCRs covered the entire spike protein, and the dominant responses fell in regions 160-218 and 743-854. Because no day 14 peak-response samples were available, the repertoires could be characterized only after the peak T cell response.

The CDR3 regions of human TCRbeta chains were subjected to immunosequencing. Processing in the source paper ran as follows. Repertoire TCRs were matched against a reference library of SARS-CoV-2-specific TCRs generated with the MIRA antigen-specificity platform. Breadth meant the fraction of unique TCRs that were SARS-CoV-2-associated, whereas depth meant the fraction of total T cells that were SARS-CoV-2-associated. Using the MIRA data, each spike-specific TCR was assigned both to the spike region to which the TCR was reactive and to a CD4 or CD8 class. Log10-transformed breadth and depth values were compared by one-way ANOVA with Sidak's multiple comparisons tests. TCRdb obtained this table from immuneACCESS and retained in-frame rearrangements with V and J assigned. These tables miss some clones; where compared with another copy, unresolved V genes account for less than half of the shortfall, and the remainder is unexplained. D and trimming were read from the DNA, whereas the V and J calls and clone size are those reported in that table. In all, the sample holds about 120,000 clones, and around 89% of those were seen once. The ten largest account for roughly 3.8% of the sample.

V lost 1 base and J lost 11 bases; the stretch between them is 13 bases long. The CDR3 covers 13 residues, taking in both the cysteine and the phenylalanine. Only the CDR3 DNA is retained, 39 bases long and in frame from the first base. The germline V gene provides CDR1 SGHNT and CDR2 YENEEA. Read against the paper, the sample's time point label means: about 28 days (+/-7) after the second vaccine dose. Because spike-specific TCR depth and breadth did not differ between the two schedules, AZD1222 recipients who got a second dose at roughly 4 weeks were pooled with those who got a second dose at roughly 12 weeks. Vaccinee samples came from UK trials COV001 and COV002, including a single-blind randomized controlled phase 2/3 trial of AZD1222 (ChAdOx1 nCoV-19) in healthy adults. Trial participant PBMC samples were collected at day 0 and day 28 after the second dose for TCRbeta chain sequencing. For this clone: The clone's antigen remains unknown. Base qualities are not at hand, and no much larger clone is one base apart.

This sequence uses TRBV11-3 and TRBJ2-3; D gene: possibly TRBD1, on 5 matching bases. This receptor was obtained from an adult who received the AZD1222 COVID-19 vaccine. This specimen was peripheral blood, taken 28 days after the second AZD1222 dose. The CDR3 region: CASSLATDGQQYF. The sequence in DNA is TGTGCCAGCAGCTTAGCTACAGACGGACAGCAGTATTTT.